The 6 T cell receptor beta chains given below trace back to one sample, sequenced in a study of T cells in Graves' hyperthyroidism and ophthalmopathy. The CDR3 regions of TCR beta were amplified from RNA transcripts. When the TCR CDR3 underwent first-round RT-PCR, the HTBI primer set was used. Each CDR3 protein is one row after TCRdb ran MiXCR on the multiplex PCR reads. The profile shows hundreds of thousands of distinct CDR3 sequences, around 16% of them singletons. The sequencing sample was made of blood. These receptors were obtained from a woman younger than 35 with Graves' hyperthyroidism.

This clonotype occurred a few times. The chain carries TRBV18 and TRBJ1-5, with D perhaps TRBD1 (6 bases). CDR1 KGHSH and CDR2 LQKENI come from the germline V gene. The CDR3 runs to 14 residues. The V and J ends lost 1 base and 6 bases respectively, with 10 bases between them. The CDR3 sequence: CASSPQGDLQPQHF. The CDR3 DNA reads TGTGCCAGCTCACCACAGGGGGATCTTCAGCCCCAGCATTTT.

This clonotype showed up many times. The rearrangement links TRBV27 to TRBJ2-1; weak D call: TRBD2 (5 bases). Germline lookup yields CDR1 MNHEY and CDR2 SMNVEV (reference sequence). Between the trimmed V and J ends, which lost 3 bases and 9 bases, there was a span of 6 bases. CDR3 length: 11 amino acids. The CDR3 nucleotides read TGTGCCAGCAGTTTCGGAGGTGAGCAGTTCTTC. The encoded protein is CASSFGGEQFF.

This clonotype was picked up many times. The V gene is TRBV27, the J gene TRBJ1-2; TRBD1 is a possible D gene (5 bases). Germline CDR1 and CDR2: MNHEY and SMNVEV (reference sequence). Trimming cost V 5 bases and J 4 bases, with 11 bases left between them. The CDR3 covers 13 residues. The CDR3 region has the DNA TGTGCCAGCAGTCCGAGGGGTTCCTATGGCTACACCTTC. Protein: CASSPRGSYGYTF.

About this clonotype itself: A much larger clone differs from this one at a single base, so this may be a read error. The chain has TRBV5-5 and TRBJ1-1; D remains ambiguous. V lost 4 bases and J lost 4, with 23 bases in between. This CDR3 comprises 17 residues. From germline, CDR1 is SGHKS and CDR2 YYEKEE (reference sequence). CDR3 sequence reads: CASSPVVGRRSSTEAFF. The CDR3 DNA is TGTGCCAGCAGCCCCGTTGTAGGGAGAAGAAGTAGCACTGAAGCTTTCTTT.

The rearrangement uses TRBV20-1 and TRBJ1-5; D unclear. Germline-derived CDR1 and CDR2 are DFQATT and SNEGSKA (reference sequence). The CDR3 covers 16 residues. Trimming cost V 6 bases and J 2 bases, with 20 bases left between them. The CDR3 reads CSARNMEDVGNQPQHF. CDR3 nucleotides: TGCAGTGCCCGCAACATGGAGGATGTGGGCAATCAGCCCCAGCATTTT.

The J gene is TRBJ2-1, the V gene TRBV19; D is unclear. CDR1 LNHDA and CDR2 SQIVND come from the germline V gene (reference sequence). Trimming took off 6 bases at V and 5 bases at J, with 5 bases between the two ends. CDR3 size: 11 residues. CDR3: CASRRNNEQFF. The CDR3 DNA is TGTGCCAGTAGACGGAACAATGAGCAGTTCTTC. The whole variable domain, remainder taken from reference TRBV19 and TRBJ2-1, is DGGITQSPKYLFRKEGQNVTLSCEQNLNHDAMYWYRQDPGQGLRLIYYSQIVNDFQKGDIAEGYSVSREKKESFPLTVTSAQKNPTAFYLCASRRNNEQFFGPGTRLTVL.